Below, one T cell receptor beta chain is given with its context. Looked up from germline, CDR1 is SGDLS and CDR2 is YYNGEE. Trimming removed 0 bases from V and 0 bases from J, with 16 bases in between. This CDR3 comprises 18 residues. The sample is drawn from a study of blood T cell repertoires in COVID-19. Study-wide context: Sites across the United States, Italy and Spain contributed samples from acute and convalescent COVID-19. From T cells, B-cell-depleted T cells, or PBMCs came the material, which was cDNA or gDNA.

Original processing methods: Quantification of nucleated cells was approximated via reference gene primer amplification. TCRdb keeps only in-frame clones here, not all; method: immunoSEQ multiplex PCR. The V and J calls and the clone size are those of that table, but D and trimming were determined from the DNA. The table has fewer than 70,000 clones, 75% to 90% seen once. The genes are TRBV9 and TRBJ2-4; D is unresolved. The source of this sequence is a woman in her seventies with active COVID-19. The material sequenced was peripheral blood. In DNA, the CDR3 is TGTGCCAGCAGCGTAGGCCCAGCCAGCGAAGTAGCCAAAAACATTCAGTACTTC. Protein: CASSVGPASEVAKNIQYF.